The text below deals with one T cell receptor beta chain. This entry belongs to a study of healthy donors' naive CD4 and CD8 T cells. The junction had 8 bases not matched to a gene; V was cut back by 5 bases and J by 3 bases. CDR3 length equals 16 residues. CDR1 SGHVS and CDR2 FQNEAQ come from the germline V gene. Starting from about 0.55 ug of total RNA, TCR libraries were made with linear amplification. Per the authors' pipeline: From about five healthy donors, 78,498 rearranged TCR alpha transcripts were sequenced. MiXCR was run by TCRdb on the reads, yielding one entry per CDR3 protein. None of the V and J calls come from the authors' own analysis; TCRdb made them. The top ten clones hold roughly 2.3% of a sample with about 180,000 distinct CDR3 sequences, around three quarters of them seen once.

This TCR derives from a pool of human donors in good health; the sample pools cells from several healthy donors. This chain links TRBV7-8 with TRBJ2-1; 9 bases are shared with TRBD2. The sequenced material came from naive CD4+ and CD8+ T cells sorted from blood, pooled from several donors. CDR3 sequence: CASSRMGTSRYNEQFF. The DNA for the CDR3 is TGTGCCAGCAGCCGTATGGGGACTAGCCGCTACAATGAGCAGTTCTTC. Drawing the rest from reference TRBV7-8 and TRBJ2-1, the complete variable domain is GAGVSQSPRYKVAKRGQDVALRCDPISGHVSLFWYQQALGQGPEFLTYFQNEAQLDKSGLPSDRFFAERPEGSVSTLKIQRTQQEDSAVYLCASSRMGTSRYNEQFFGPGTRLTVL.